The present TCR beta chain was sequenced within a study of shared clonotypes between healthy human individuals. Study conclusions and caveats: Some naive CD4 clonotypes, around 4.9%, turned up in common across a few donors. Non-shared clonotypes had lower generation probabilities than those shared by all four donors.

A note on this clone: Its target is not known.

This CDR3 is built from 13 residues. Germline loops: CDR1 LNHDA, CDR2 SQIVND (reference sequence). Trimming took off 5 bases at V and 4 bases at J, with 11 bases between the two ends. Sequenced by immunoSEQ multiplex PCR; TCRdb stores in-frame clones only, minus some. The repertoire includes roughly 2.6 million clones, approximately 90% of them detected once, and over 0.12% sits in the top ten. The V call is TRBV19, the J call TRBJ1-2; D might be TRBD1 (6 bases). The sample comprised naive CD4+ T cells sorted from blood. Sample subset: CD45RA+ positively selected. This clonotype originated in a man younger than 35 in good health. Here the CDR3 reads CASSPDRIYGYTF. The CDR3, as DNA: TGTGCCAGTAGTCCGGACAGAATCTATGGCTACACCTTC.